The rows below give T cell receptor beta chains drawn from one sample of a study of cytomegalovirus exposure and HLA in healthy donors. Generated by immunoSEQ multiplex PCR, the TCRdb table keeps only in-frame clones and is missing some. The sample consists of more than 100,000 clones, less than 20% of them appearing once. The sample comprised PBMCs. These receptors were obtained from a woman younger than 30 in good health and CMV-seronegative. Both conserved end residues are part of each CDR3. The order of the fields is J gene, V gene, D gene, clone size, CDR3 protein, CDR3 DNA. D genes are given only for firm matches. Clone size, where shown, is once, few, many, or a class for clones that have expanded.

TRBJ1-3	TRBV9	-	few	CASSADLDRGENTIYF	TGTGCCAGCAGCGCAGACTTGGACAGAGGAGAAAACACCATATATTTT
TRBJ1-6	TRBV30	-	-	CAWRGGVRTSPLHF	TGTGCCTGGCGGGGGGGGGTCCGGACGTCACCCCTCCACTTT
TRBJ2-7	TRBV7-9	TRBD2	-	CASSSGTSLYEQYF	TGTGCCAGCAGCTCCGGGACTAGTTTATACGAGCAGTACTTC
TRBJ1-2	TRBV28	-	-	CASSLRGGAGYTF	TGTGCCAGCAGTTTAAGAGGGGGGGCTGGCTACACCTTC
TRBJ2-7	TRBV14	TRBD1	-	CASSQIGQGIFDEQYF	TGTGCCAGCAGCCAAATCGGACAGGGGATTTTCGACGAGCAGTACTTC
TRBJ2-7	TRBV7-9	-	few	CASSPSGTIYEQYF	TGTGCCAGCAGCCCCTCAGGGACAATCTACGAGCAGTACTTC
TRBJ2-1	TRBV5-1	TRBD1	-	CASSSDREPYNEQFF	TGCGCCAGCAGCTCGGACAGGGAGCCATACAATGAGCAGTTCTTC
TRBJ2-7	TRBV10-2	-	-	CASSDRDSIFYEQYF	TGCGCCAGCAGTGATAGGGACTCAATCTTCTACGAGCAGTACTTC
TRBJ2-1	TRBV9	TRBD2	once	CASGLAGGRAYNEQFF	TGTGCCAGTGGACTAGCGGGAGGCCGCGCCTACAATGAGCAGTTCTTC
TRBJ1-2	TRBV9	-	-	CASSVETNYGYTF	TGTGCCAGCAGCGTAGAGACAAACTATGGCTACACCTTC
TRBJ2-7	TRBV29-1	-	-	CSVEEVNNYEQYF	TGCAGCGTTGAGGAGGTCAATAACTACGAGCAGTACTTC
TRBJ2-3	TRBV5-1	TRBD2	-	CASSHNSGRGADTQYF	TGCGCCAGCAGCCATAACAGCGGGAGGGGTGCAGATACGCAGTATTTT
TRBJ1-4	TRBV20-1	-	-	CSARRAEKLFF	TGCAGTGCGAGGAGGGCCGAAAAACTGTTTTTT
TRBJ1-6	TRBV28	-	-	CASSAIGGRSPLHF	TGTGCCAGCAGTGCCATAGGGGGACGTTCACCCCTCCACTTT
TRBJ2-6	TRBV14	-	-	CASSQTGAGANVLTF	TGTGCCAGCAGCCAAACCGGGGCTGGGGCCAACGTCCTGACTTTC
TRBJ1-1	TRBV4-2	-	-	CASSQETGTNTEAFF	TGTGCCAGCAGCCAAGAAACAGGTACGAACACTGAGGCTTTCTTT
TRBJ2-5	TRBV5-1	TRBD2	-	CASSLEQRGGLQETQYF	TGCGCCAGCAGCTTGGAGCAGCGGGGGGGCCTCCAAGAGACCCAGTACTTC
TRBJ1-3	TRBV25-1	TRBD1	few	CASSGGSSGNTIYF	TGTGCCAGCTCAGGGGGGAGCTCTGGAAACACCATATATTTT
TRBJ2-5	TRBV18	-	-	CASPFEETQYF	TGTGCCAGCCCTTTTGAGGAGACCCAGTACTTC
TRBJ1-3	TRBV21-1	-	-	CASSKEGQSSGNTIYF	TGTGCCAGCAGCAAAGAGGGACAAAGCTCTGGAAACACCATATATTTT
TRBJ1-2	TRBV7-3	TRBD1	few	CASSPRQGDYGYTF	TGTGCCAGCAGCCCCCGACAGGGTGACTATGGCTACACCTTC
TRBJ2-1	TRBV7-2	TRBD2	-	CASSTVAGNEQFF	TGTGCCAGCAGCACCGTAGCGGGAAATGAGCAGTTCTTC
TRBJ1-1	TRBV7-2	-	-	CASSRILGFEAFF	TGTGCCAGCAGCCGAATATTGGGCTTTGAAGCTTTCTTT
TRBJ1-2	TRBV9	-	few	CASSANPGDGYGYTF	TGTGCCAGCAGCGCAAACCCAGGGGACGGCTATGGCTACACCTTC
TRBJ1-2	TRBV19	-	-	CASSMGRTELGYGYTF	TGTGCCAGTAGTATGGGTAGGACTGAACTGGGATATGGCTACACCTTC
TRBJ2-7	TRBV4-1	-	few	CASSQDRRGDEQYF	TGCGCCAGCAGCCAAGATCGCAGGGGGGACGAGCAGTACTTC
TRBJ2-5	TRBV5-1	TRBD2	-	CASRTSGRETQYF	TGCGCCAGCAGAACTAGCGGGAGAGAGACCCAGTACTTC
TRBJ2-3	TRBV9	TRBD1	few	CASSVRTGRGTDTQYF	TGTGCCAGCAGCGTAAGGACAGGGAGAGGAACAGATACGCAGTATTTT
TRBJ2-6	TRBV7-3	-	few	CASSLTGSGANVLTF	TGTGCCAGCAGCTTGACCGGGTCTGGGGCCAACGTCCTGACTTTC